This TCR beta chain derives from a study of T-cell reconstitution after alpha-beta-depleted transplantation in children. Study outcomes and limitations: Several hundred graft clones that had expanded were reportedly the source of alpha-beta T cells about two months after transplant.

Many counts were recorded for this clonotype. The antigen remains unidentified. Library preparation (for TCRbeta) was performed with unique molecular identifiers. TCRdb re-called the PCR reads with MiXCR, one entry per CDR3 protein. The sample has more than 400,000 distinct CDR3 sequences, about an eighth seen once. With 5 bases clipped from V and 1 base from J, the junction kept 1 base outside the gene matches. Germline CDR1 reads SGHRS; CDR2 reads YFSETQ. CDR3 length equals 15 residues. The clonotype originates from a female patient aged 2 to 10 who had a stem cell transplant for aplastic anemia, so the T cells may come from the graft donor. The starting material was PBMCs, mostly from graft donor cells, obtained 180 days after TCRalphabeta/CD19-depleted stem cell transplant. The chain combines TRBV5-1 with TRBJ2-2; 11 positions agree with TRBD2. The CDR3 coding sequence is TGCGCCAGCAGAGGGACTAGCGGGAACACCGGGGAGCTGTTTTTT. Amino acids: CASRGTSGNTGELFF. Supplemented by reference TRBV5-1 and TRBJ2-2, the full variable domain reads KAGVTQTPRYLIKTRGQQVTLSCSPISGHRSVSWYQQTPGQGLQFLFEYFSETQRNKGNFPGRFSGRQFSNSRSEMNVSTLELGDSALYLCASRGTSGNTGELFFGEGSRLTVL.